One sample yielded the 12 T cell receptor beta chains listed below, sequenced in a study of T cell responses to AZD1222 COVID-19 vaccine. Here immunoSEQ multiplex PCR was the method, and the copy in TCRdb shows in-frame clones only, minus some. The table has tens of thousands of clones, around 90% seen once. The sequencing used peripheral blood, collected on day 0 of AZD1222 vaccination. The receptors here all came from an adult in good health.

This clone occurred once. The CDR3 region has the DNA TGTGCCAGCAGTCCGTCTGGAAACACCATATATTTT. Its protein is CASSPSGNTIYF. The rearrangement joins TRBV12-3 or TRBV12-4 to TRBJ1-3, with no clear D. The CDR3 sequence is 12 residues long. V was cut by 5 bases and J by 1 base, with 3 bases left in between.

The chain joins TRBV5-1 to TRBJ1-6, with a tentative D call TRBD1 (5 bases). Trimming pared 3 bases from V and 0 bases from J, leaving 7 bases between. The CDR3 sequence is 15 residues long. The germline CDR1 and CDR2 sequences are SGHRS and YFSETQ. The CDR3 DNA follows: TGCGCCAGCAGCTGGGGGAGCTCCTATAATTCACCCCTCCACTTT. Its translation is CASSWGSSYNSPLHF.

The chain employs TRBV7-9 and TRBJ1-2; TRBD1 matches at 7 bases. Germline loops: CDR1 SEHNR, CDR2 FQNEAQ (reference sequence). The length of the CDR3 is 14 residues. Trimming took 5 bases from V and 4 from J; bases not matched to a gene: 7. The CDR3 coding sequence is TGTGCCAGCAGCGATTTGACAGGGTTCTATGGCTACACCTTC. Translated: CASSDLTGFYGYTF.

This sequence joins TRBV2 and TRBJ1-6; no clear D gene. Deletions cut 6 bases from V and 8 bases from J, with 8 bases between. This CDR3 is built from 12 residues. CDR1 and CDR2 (germline): SNHLY, FYNNEI. The CDR3 sequence: CASRDLDSPLHF. The CDR3 bases are TGTGCCAGCAGGGATCTGGATTCACCCCTCCACTTT.

The V call is TRBV6-6, the J call TRBJ1-6; the match to TRBD1 covers 12 bases. The V and J ends lost 6 bases and 10 bases, in that order; junction bases with no gene match: 10. The CDR3 is made up of 16 amino acids. The germline V gene encodes CDR1 MNHNY and CDR2 SVGAGI (reference sequence). The CDR3 coding sequence is TGTGCCAGCAGACTCAACCGGGACAGGGGGCAATCACCCCTCCACTTT. Protein: CASRLNRDRGQSPLHF.

The gene calls are TRBV7-2 and TRBJ2-3; 9 bases match TRBD1. The J segment lost 3 bases and the V segment lost 1 base, leaving 5 bases of the junction unmatched. Germline-derived CDR1 and CDR2 are SGHTA and FQGNSA. The CDR3 has 16 amino acids. The DNA for the CDR3 is TGTGCCAGCAGCTTAGTAGGGGGACAGGGAACAGATACGCAGTATTTT. It translates to CASSLVGGQGTDTQYF.

The CDR3 here is CASSRTREGTEAFF. DNA for the CDR3: TGTGCCAGCAGCCGGACCCGGGAGGGAACTGAAGCTTTCTTT. The gene calls are TRBV3-1 (or the pseudogene TRBV3-2) and TRBJ1-1; D is unclear. Germline V CDR1 and CDR2: LGHDT, YNNKEL (reference sequence). CDR3 length: 14 residues. Trimming shortened V by 4 bases and J by 5 bases, and 14 bases separated the two germline ends.

This chain links TRBV12-3 or TRBV12-4 with TRBJ1-2; 10 nucleotides line up with TRBD1. This CDR3 has 13 residues. Trimming cost V 5 bases and J 7 bases; bases outside gene matches: 4. CDR3 DNA: TGTGCCAGCAGTCAAGGACAGGGGGGTGGCTACACCTTC. Protein sequence: CASSQGQGGGYTF.

As regards this clone: A much larger clone sits a single nucleotide away, making a read error possible. Other DNA sequences in this sample translate to the same CDR3. This chain joins TRBV9 and TRBJ1-1, with 8 nucleotides matching TRBD1. With V trimmed by 2 bases and J by 0 bases, 12 bases remained unmatched. CDR3 length: 18 residues. The germline gives CDR1 SGDLS, CDR2 YYNGEE. CDR3: CASSVGGPGGPMNTEAFF. The CDR3 nucleotides are TGTGCCAGCAGCGTCGGGGGGCCAGGGGGCCCGATGAACACTGAAGCTTTCTTT.

The V gene is TRBV3-1 (or the pseudogene TRBV3-2), the J gene TRBJ2-7; D ambiguous. Trimming cost V 0 bases and J 1 base, with 7 bases left between them. Per the germline V gene, CDR1 is LGHDT and CDR2 is YNNKEL (reference sequence). CDR3 size: 14 residues. The CDR3 here is CASSQDSLSYEQYF. For the CDR3, the DNA is TGTGCCAGCAGCCAAGATTCACTTTCCTACGAGCAGTACTTC.

This clone came up a few times. V gene TRBV5-1 combines with J gene TRBJ2-1; D might be TRBD1 (6 bases). The germline V gene has CDR1 SGHRS and CDR2 YFSETQ. This CDR3 is built from 15 residues. With 4 bases removed from V and 0 bases from J, the gap between germline ends came to 11 bases. This chain's CDR3 is CASSPGQSSYNEQFF. The CDR3 DNA reads as TGCGCCAGCAGCCCCGGACAGAGCTCCTACAATGAGCAGTTCTTC. Full variable domain (rest looked up from reference TRBV5-1 and TRBJ2-1): KAGVTQTPRYLIKTRGQQVTLSCSPISGHRSVSWYQQTPGQGLQFLFEYFSETQRNKGNFPGRFSGRQFSNSRSEMNVSTLELGDSALYLCASSPGQSSYNEQFFGPGTRLTVL.

The V and J genes are TRBV7-2 and TRBJ2-4, with TRBD2 identical over 15 bases. There are 15 residues in the CDR3. Per germline, CDR1 SGHTA and CDR2 FQGNSA. V gave up 1 base and J gave up 15 bases; unmatched junction bases: 7. CDR3 in amino acids: CASSLDRTSGGALYF. CDR3 bases: TGTGCCAGCAGCTTAGATAGGACTAGCGGGGGGGCCCTGTACTTC.